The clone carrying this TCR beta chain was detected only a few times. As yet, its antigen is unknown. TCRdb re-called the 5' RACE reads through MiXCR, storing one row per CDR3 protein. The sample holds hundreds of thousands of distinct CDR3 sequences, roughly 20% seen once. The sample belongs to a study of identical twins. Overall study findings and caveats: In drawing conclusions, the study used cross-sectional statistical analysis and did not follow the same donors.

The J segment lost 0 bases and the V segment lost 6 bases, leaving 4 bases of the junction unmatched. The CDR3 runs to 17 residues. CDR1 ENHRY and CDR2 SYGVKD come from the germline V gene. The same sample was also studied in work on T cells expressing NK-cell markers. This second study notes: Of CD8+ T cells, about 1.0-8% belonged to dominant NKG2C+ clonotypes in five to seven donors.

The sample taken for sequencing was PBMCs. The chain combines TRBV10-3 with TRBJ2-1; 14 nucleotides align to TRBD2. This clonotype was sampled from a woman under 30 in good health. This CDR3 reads CAISGLAGGSSYNEQFF. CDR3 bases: TGTGCCATCAGCGGACTAGCGGGAGGATCCTCCTACAATGAGCAGTTCTTC.